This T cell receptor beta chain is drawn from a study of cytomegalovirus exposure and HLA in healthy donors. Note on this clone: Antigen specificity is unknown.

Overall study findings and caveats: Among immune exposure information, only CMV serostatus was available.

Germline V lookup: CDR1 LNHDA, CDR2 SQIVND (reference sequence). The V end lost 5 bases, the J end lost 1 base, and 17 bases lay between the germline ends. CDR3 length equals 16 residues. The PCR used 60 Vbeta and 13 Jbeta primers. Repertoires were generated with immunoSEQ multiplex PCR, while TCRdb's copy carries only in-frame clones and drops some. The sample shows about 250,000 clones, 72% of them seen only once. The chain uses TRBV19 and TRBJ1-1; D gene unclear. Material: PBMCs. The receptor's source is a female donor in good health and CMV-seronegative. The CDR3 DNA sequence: TGTGCCAGTAGTCCGGTCTCCGACATAGGGAACACTGAAGCTTTCTTT. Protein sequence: CASSPVSDIGNTEAFF.